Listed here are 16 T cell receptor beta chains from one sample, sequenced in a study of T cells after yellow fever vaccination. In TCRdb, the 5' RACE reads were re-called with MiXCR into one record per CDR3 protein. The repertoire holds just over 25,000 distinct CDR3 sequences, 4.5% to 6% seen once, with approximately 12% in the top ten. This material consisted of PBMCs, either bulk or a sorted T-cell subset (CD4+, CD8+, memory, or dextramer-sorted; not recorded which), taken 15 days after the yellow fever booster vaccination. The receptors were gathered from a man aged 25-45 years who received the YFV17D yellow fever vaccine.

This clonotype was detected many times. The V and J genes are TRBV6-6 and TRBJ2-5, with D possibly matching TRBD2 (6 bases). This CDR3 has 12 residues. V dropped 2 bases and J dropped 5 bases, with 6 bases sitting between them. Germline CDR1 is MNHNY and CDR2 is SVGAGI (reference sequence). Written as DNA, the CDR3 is TGTGCCAGCAGTTACGGGAGGGAGACCCAGTACTTC. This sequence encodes CASSYGRETQYF.

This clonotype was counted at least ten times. Written as DNA, the CDR3 is TGCAGCGTTGGCGCGGCTCATACCGTGGAGACCCAGTACTTC. It codes for CSVGAAHTVETQYF. The chain employs TRBV29-1 and TRBJ2-5; no definite D call. The CDR3 has 14 amino acids. Trimming pared 4 bases from V and 5 bases from J, leaving 17 bases between. CDR1 and CDR2 from the germline V gene are SQVTM and ANQGSEA.

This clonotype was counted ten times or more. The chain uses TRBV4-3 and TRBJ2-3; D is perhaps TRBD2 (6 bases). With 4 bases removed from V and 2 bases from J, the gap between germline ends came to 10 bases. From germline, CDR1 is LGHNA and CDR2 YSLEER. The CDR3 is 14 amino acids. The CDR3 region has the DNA TGCGCCAGCAGCCTAGCGGTAAACACAGATACGCAGTATTTT. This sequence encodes CASSLAVNTDTQYF.

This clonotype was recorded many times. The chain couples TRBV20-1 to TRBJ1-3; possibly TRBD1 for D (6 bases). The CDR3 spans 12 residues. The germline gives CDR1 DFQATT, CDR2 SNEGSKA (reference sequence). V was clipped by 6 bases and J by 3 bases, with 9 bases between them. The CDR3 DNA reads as TGCAGTGCCGCAGGGGTTGGAAACACCATATATTTT. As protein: CSAAGVGNTIYF.

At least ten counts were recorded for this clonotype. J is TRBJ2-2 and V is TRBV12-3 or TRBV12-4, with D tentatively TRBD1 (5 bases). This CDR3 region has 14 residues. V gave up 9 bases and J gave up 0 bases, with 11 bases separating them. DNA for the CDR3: TGTGCCAGTCTTGACAGTGCGAACACCGGGGAGCTGTTTTTT. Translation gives CASLDSANTGELFF.

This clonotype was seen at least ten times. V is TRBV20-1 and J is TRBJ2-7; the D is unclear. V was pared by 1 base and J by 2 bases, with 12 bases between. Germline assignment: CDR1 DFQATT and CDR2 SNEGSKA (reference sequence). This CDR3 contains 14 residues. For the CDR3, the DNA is TGCAGTGCTAGAGGTTACTTAATAACCTACGAGCAGTACTTC. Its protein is CSARGYLITYEQYF.

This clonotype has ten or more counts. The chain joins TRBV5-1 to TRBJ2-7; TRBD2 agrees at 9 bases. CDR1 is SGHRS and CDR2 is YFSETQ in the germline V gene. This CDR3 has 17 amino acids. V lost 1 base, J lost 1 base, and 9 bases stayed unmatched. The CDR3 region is CASSLYGSSGKSYEQYF. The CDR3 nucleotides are TGCGCCAGCAGCTTGTACGGCTCTAGCGGGAAATCCTACGAGCAGTACTTC.

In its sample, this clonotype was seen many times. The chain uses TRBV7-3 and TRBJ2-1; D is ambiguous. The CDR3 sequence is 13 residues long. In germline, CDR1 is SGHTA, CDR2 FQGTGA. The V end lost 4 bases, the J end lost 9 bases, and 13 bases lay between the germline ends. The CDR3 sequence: CASSSGGRSEQFF. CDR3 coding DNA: TGTGCCAGCAGCTCGGGTGGGCGTAGTGAGCAGTTCTTC.

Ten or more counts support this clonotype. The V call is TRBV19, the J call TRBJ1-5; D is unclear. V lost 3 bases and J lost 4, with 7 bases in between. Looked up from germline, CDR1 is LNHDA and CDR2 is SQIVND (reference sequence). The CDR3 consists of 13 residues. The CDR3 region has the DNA TGTGCCAGTAGTATCAGAGTTAATCAGCCCCAGCATTTT. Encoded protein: CASSIRVNQPQHF.

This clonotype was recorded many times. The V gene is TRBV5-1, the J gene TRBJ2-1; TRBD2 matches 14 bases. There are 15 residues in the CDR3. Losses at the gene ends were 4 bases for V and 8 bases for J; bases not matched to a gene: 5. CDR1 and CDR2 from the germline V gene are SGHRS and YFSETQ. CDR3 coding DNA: TGCGCCAGCAGCCTGGGACTAGCGGGAGTCGATGAGCAGTTCTTC. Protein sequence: CASSLGLAGVDEQFF.

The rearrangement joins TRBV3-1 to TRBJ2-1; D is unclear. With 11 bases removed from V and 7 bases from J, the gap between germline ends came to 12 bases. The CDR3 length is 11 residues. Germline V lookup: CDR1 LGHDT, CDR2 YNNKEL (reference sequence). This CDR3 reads CAFCPMNEQFF. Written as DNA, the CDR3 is TGTGCCTTCTGCCCGATGAATGAGCAGTTCTTC.

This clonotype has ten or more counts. This CDR3 is CALRLGRGYRSYEQYF. The CDR3 region has the DNA TGTGCCCTCCGTTTGGGCAGGGGCTACCGCTCCTACGAGCAGTACTTC. The rearrangement joins TRBV21-1 to TRBJ2-7; the D call TRBD1 from the table was never checked on the DNA. TRBV21-1 is a recognized pseudogene. CDR3 length equals 16 residues.

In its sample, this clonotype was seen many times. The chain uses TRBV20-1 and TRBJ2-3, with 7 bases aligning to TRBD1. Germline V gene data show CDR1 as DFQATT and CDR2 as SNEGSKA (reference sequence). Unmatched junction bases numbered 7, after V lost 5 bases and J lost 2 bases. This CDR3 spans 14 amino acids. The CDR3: CSAQQGPTTDTQYF. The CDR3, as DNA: TGCAGTGCTCAACAGGGGCCGACCACAGATACGCAGTATTTT.

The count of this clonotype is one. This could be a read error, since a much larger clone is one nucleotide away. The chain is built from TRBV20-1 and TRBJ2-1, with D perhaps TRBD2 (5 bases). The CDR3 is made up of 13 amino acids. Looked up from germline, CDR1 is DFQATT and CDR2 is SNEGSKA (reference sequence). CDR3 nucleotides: TGCAGCCCCCGGCGAGGGCCAGGCAATCAGCAGTTCTTC. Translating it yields CSPRRGPGNQQFF.

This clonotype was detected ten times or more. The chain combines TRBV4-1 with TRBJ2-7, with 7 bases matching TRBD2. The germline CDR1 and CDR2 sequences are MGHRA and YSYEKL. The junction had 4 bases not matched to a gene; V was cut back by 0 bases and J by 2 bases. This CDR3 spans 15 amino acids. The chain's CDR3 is CASSQDRAGAYEQYF. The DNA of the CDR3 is TGCGCCAGCAGCCAAGATCGGGCGGGGGCCTACGAGCAGTACTTC.

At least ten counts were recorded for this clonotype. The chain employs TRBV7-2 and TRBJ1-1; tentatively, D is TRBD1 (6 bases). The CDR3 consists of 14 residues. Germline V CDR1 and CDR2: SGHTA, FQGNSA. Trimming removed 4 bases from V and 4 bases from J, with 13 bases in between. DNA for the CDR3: TGTGCCAGCAGCTATAGGGGGTCGGGCACTGAAGCTTTCTTT. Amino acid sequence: CASSYRGSGTEAFF.